This TCR beta chain was sequenced for a study of T-cell memory formation after mild COVID-19. This clonotype was seen repeatedly, ten times or more. This CDR3 is 16 amino acids long. Germline values: CDR1 LNHDA, CDR2 SQIVND (reference sequence). Trimming left V 4 bases short and J 0 bases short, with 13 bases between. TCRdb re-analysed the 5' RACE reads in MiXCR, keeping a single row per CDR3 protein. The table lists 200,000 to 250,000 distinct CDR3 sequences, 9.5% of them singletons, with 3% to 4.5% in the top ten. This receptor was identified in a man between 18 and 35 years old who had mild COVID-19 (a few samples of this study predate the infection). Cell type and time point are not known. The chain couples TRBV19 to TRBJ1-5; D is uncertain. The specimen sequenced was PBMCs or a T cell subset sorted from them (not recorded which). DNA of the CDR3: TGTGCCAGTAGTACCCCAATGGAGTTTAGCAATCAGCCCCAGCATTTT. The encoded protein is CASSTPMEFSNQPQHF.